A selection of T cell receptor beta chains follows, all from one sample in a study of human T cells and chemical hapten exposure. TCRdb processed the RACE reads anew with MiXCR; each CDR3 protein has one entry. The table lists approximately 320,000 distinct CDR3 sequences, 5% to 6.5% of them singletons, with less than 9% in the top ten. The sample consisted of whole blood, taken in connection with sensitization to the hapten diphenylcyclopropenone (DPC). These receptors all come from a woman aged 18-35 years with alopecia areata. Some clones in this sample may be carry-over from other donors' samples. Each CDR3 is given with its conserved first and last residue. A D gene is named only where the DNA matches it firmly. Not all rows give a size; the values are once, few, many and, for expanded clones, a class.

clone size,V gene,D gene,J gene,CDR3 protein,CDR3 DNA
few,TRBV6-2/TRBV6-3,.,TRBJ2-7,CASSYPRPTHYEQYF,TGTGCCAGCAGTTACCCGAGACCGACTCACTACGAGCAGTACTTC
many,TRBV6-2/TRBV6-3,.,TRBJ2-4,CATVQSAKNIQYF,TGTGCCACCGTACAGTCAGCCAAAAACATTCAGTACTTC
few,TRBV4-1,.,TRBJ2-1,CASSQIPGTSREQFF,TGCGCCAGCAGCCAGATCCCTGGGACTTCTCGGGAGCAGTTCTTC
few,TRBV24-1,.,TRBJ1-2,CATSEGRGDGYTF,TGTGCCACCAGTGAAGGCAGGGGTGATGGCTACACCTTC
many,TRBV27,.,TRBJ2-3,CASTNEAESTDTQYF,TGTGCCAGCACCAATGAGGCGGAGAGCACAGATACGCAGTATTTT
few,TRBV20-1,TRBD1,TRBJ2-7,CSAQQGNEQYF,TGCAGTGCGCAACAGGGGAACGAGCAGTACTTC
few,TRBV11-2,TRBD1,TRBJ2-7,CASSSTDRVDEQYF,TGTGCCAGCAGCTCCACCGACAGGGTGGACGAGCAGTACTTC
few,TRBV9,.,TRBJ1-1,CASSVVVDSSAFF,TGTGCCAGCAGCGTAGTAGTAGACAGCTCAGCTTTCTTT
.,TRBV5-5,.,TRBJ1-1,CASSLAGVRGTEAFF,TGTGCCAGCAGCTTGGCGGGGGTCCGGGGCACTGAAGCTTTCTTT
many,TRBV5-1,.,TRBJ1-2,CASSLSKPNYGYTF,TGCGCCAGCAGCTTGAGTAAACCTAACTATGGCTACACCTTC
few,TRBV2,.,TRBJ2-2,CASSGQQGPGELFF,TGTGCCAGCAGTGGCCAACAGGGTCCCGGGGAGCTGTTTTTT
few,TRBV7-9,.,TRBJ2-5,CASTLGQFQETQYF,TGTGCCAGCACCTTAGGACAGTTTCAAGAGACCCAGTACTTC
.,TRBV6-2/TRBV6-3,TRBD2,TRBJ2-1,CASSPSTSFSYNEQFF,TGTGCCAGCAGCCCCTCGACTAGCTTCTCCTACAATGAGCAGTTCTTC
.,TRBV4-2,TRBD2,TRBJ2-3,CASSQPFTPSGGYTDTQYF,TGTGCCAGCAGCCAACCTTTCACTCCGAGCGGGGGGTACACAGATACGCAGTATTTT
few,TRBV7-2,.,TRBJ1-5,CASSLRDGGNQPQHF,TGTGCCAGCAGCTTACGAGACGGAGGTAATCAGCCCCAGCATTTT
many,TRBV7-8,.,TRBJ2-3,CASSPKEFTDTQYF,TGTGCCAGCAGCCCTAAAGAGTTCACAGATACGCAGTATTTT
few,TRBV11-1,.,TRBJ1-6,CASSTTGMSPLHF,TGTGCCAGCAGCACAACAGGGATGTCACCCCTCCACTTT
.,TRBV7-9,.,TRBJ2-1,CASSYGQYNEQFF,TGTGCCAGCAGTTACGGACAGTACAATGAGCAGTTCTTC
few,TRBV12-3/TRBV12-4,TRBD1,TRBJ2-7,CASSATGTGTYEQYF,TGTGCCAGCAGTGCCACCGGGACAGGGACCTACGAGCAGTACTTC
.,TRBV7-9,.,TRBJ1-1,CASSLDRRNTEAFF,TGTGCCAGCAGCTTAGACAGACGTAACACTGAAGCTTTCTTT
few,TRBV7-3,.,TRBJ2-2,CASSAALARGGELFF,TGTGCCAGCAGCGCGGCACTAGCTCGCGGCGGGGAGCTGTTTTTT
many,TRBV25-1,.,TRBJ2-7,CASSDRMSSYEQYF,TGTGCCAGCAGTGACAGGATGAGCTCCTACGAGCAGTACTTC
.,TRBV3-1,TRBD2,TRBJ2-1,CASSQVRASGTNKGNEQFF,TGTGCCAGCAGCCAAGTCAGGGCTAGCGGGACTAACAAAGGCAATGAGCAGTTCTTC
many,TRBV20-1,.,TRBJ2-5,CSAKEGRKTQYF,TGCAGTGCTAAAGAGGGTCGAAAGACCCAGTACTTC
few,TRBV19,TRBD1,TRBJ1-2,CASSIGPGGAIDGYTF,TGTGCCAGTAGTATAGGGCCAGGGGGCGCGATTGATGGCTACACCTTC
few,TRBV24-1,.,TRBJ2-2,CATSDLTGEDTGELFF,TGTGCCACCAGTGATTTGACAGGGGAGGACACCGGGGAGCTGTTTTTT
.,TRBV5-1,.,TRBJ2-3,CASSLGPLSDTQYF,TGCGCCAGCAGCTTAGGCCCCCTTTCAGATACGCAGTATTTT
many,TRBV7-2,.,TRBJ2-3,CASSLAGTPSSTDTQYF,TGTGCCAGCAGCTTAGCGGGGACACCTTCTAGCACAGATACGCAGTATTTT
many,TRBV10-3,.,TRBJ1-4,CAISEVGGQVEKLFF,TGTGCCATCAGTGAAGTTGGGGGGCAGGTTGAAAAACTGTTTTTT
few,TRBV5-1,.,TRBJ1-6,CASSLVTGNYSPLHF,TGCGCCAGCAGCTTGGTAACGGGAAACTATTCACCCCTCCACTTT
many,TRBV2,.,TRBJ2-1,CASYSGRIYNEQFF,TGTGCCAGTTATAGCGGAAGAATCTACAATGAGCAGTTCTTC
.,TRBV12-3/TRBV12-4,.,TRBJ1-2,CVSSFSDRKPNYGYTF,TGTGTCAGCAGTTTTTCGGACAGAAAACCTAACTATGGCTACACCTTC
many,TRBV2,.,TRBJ2-3,CASSEVGFTTDTQYF,TGTGCCAGCAGTGAAGTCGGTTTCACCACAGATACGCAGTATTTT
.,TRBV18,TRBD1,TRBJ1-5,CASSRDRVQPQHF,TGTGCCAGCTCACGGGACAGGGTACAGCCCCAGCATTTT
many,TRBV12-3/TRBV12-4,TRBD2,TRBJ2-7,CASSSWTSGGYEQYF,TGTGCCAGCAGTTCTTGGACTAGCGGGGGCTACGAGCAGTACTTC
many,TRBV10-3,.,TRBJ2-7,CAISELGEQYF,TGTGCCATCAGTGAGTTGGGGGAGCAGTACTTC
few,TRBV29-1,TRBD1,TRBJ2-1,CSVEEEPRDREYNEQFF,TGCAGCGTTGAAGAAGAACCCCGGGACAGGGAGTACAATGAGCAGTTCTTC
few,TRBV9,TRBD2,TRBJ2-1,CASSVGTGGSYYNEQFF,TGTGCCAGCAGCGTGGGGACCGGGGGGTCCTACTACAATGAGCAGTTCTTC
.,TRBV6-2/TRBV6-3,.,TRBJ2-1,CASSSSLGGNEQFF,.
many,TRBV6-5,.,TRBJ1-1,CASSQGAAAEAFF,TGTGCCAGCAGCCAGGGAGCTGCGGCTGAAGCTTTCTTT
.,TRBV10-3,.,TRBJ2-7,CAIRGSLSGEQYF,TGTGCCATCAGGGGGAGTCTATCGGGTGAGCAGTACTTC
many,TRBV7-2,.,TRBJ1-5,CASSLNVNQPQHF,TGTGCCAGCAGCTTAAATGTCAATCAGCCCCAGCATTTT
many,TRBV7-2,.,TRBJ2-3,CASSLLPDTQYF,TGTGCCAGCAGCTTGCTTCCAGATACGCAGTATTTT
many,TRBV6-2/TRBV6-3,.,TRBJ2-2,CASSSTLLIGYTGELFF,TGTGCCAGCAGTTCCACTCTCCTGATTGGGTACACCGGGGAGCTGTTTTTT
many,TRBV7-9,TRBD2,TRBJ2-2,CASSFRGRGHTGELFF,TGTGCCAGCAGCTTCCGAGGGAGGGGTCACACCGGGGAGCTGTTTTTT
.,TRBV7-7,TRBD2,TRBJ2-5,CASSNQLAGAETQYF,TGTGCTAGCAGCAACCAACTAGCGGGGGCAGAGACCCAGTACTTC
many,TRBV18,.,TRBJ1-1,CASSRTETNTEAFF,TGTGCCAGCTCACGGACAGAAACGAACACTGAAGCTTTCTTT
many,TRBV15,TRBD2,TRBJ2-1,CATSRASGGYNEQFF,TGTGCCACCAGCAGAGCTAGCGGGGGGTACAATGAGCAGTTCTTC
.,TRBV9,.,TRBJ2-2,CASSTPAGINTGELFF,TGTGCCAGCAGCACCCCCGCGGGCATAAATACGGGGGAGCTGTTTTTT
many,TRBV5-1,.,TRBJ2-5,CASSLDQETQYF,TGTGCCAGCAGCTTAGATCAAGAGACCCAGTACTTC
.,TRBV6-6,.,TRBJ1-1,CASSYPTQGSRTEAFF,TGTGCCAGCAGTTACCCCACCCAAGGGTCACGGACTGAAGCTTTCTTT
few,TRBV6-1,.,TRBJ2-7,CASSLSGNYEQYF,TGTGCCAGCAGCCTGTCAGGTAATTACGAGCAGTACTTC
few,TRBV12-3/TRBV12-4,.,TRBJ2-7,CASSLAGTFIF,TGTGCCAGCAGTTTAGCCGGGACTTTTATCTTC
few,TRBV20-1,TRBD2,TRBJ2-1,CSGGGVAYNEQFF,TGCAGTGGCGGGGGGGTAGCCTACAATGAGCAGTTCTTC